The 2 T cell receptor beta chains in this list originate from one sample, sequenced in a study of Ad26.COV2.S vaccination and SARS-CoV-2 variants. Only in-frame clones appear in the TCRdb table, and some are missing; sequencing was by immunoSEQ multiplex PCR. Altogether some 320,000 clones are present, over 80% being singletons, with the ten largest covering 2% to 2.5%. The treatment was: around 19 received Ad26.COV2.S at low or high dose, single or two shots; a few received placebo; per-sample allocation not given. Each sample was drawn 63 days after the first injection (of vaccine or placebo). The specimen was peripheral blood, collected in a trial of Ad26.COV2.S vaccine versus placebo. These receptors came from a person between 18 and 59 years old who received the Ad26.COV2.S COVID-19 vaccine or a placebo.

This rearrangement joins TRBV12-3 or TRBV12-4 to TRBJ2-2; D is unresolved. The CDR3 totals 13 residues. Trimming cost V 3 bases and J 6 bases, with 8 bases left between them. The CDR3 DNA follows: TGTGCCAGCAGTTTTTACGCCGCCGGGGAGCTGTTTTTT. This translates into CASSFYAAGELFF.

The table lists this clone with a count of one. The chain couples TRBV3-1 (or the pseudogene TRBV3-2) to TRBJ2-4; 8 bases agree with TRBD1. V dropped 1 base and J dropped 0; count of bases not matched to a gene: 14. The CDR3 consists of 20 residues. Germline values: CDR1 LGHDT, CDR2 YNNKEL (reference sequence). This chain's CDR3 is CASSQVGSGGWVGAKNIQYF. CDR3 coding DNA: TGTGCCAGCAGCCAAGTTGGGTCAGGGGGCTGGGTGGGAGCCAAAAACATTCAGTACTTC.